This T cell receptor (beta chain) came from a study of CD8+ T cells in alopecia areata. Study information: Patients given treatment had severity scored by the percentage of scalp area affected. General study findings and limits: Tofacitinib significantly decreased scalp clonality and expanded CD8+ clones among top 100. A great number of expanded lesional clones endured in scalp and blood during tofacitinib.

For this clone: Its cognate antigen is unknown.

The treatment here: oral pan-JAK inhibitor, 5-10 mg twice daily. Patients with alopecia areata provided lesional scalp punch biopsies as well as peripheral blood. V was pared by 0 bases and J by 5 bases, with 17 bases between. The CDR3 consists of 16 residues. The germline gives CDR1 MGHRA, CDR2 YSYEKL. RNA was isolated and reverse transcribed to cDNA, the sequencing template. The repertoire was sequenced with immunoSEQ multiplex PCR; TCRdb's copy has only in-frame clones and lacks some. The sample lists approximately 140,000 clones, about four fifths occurring once. Source: CD8+ T cells sorted from blood, taken at week 4, from a patient treated with tofacitinib. The chain links TRBV4-1 to TRBJ2-7; D might be TRBD1 or TRBD2, each matching 6 bases. The TCR originated in a human donor with alopecia areata. The CDR3 here is CASSQEGTGRRNEQYF. For the CDR3, the DNA is TGCGCCAGCAGCCAAGAGGGAACAGGGAGGAGAAACGAGCAGTACTTC.